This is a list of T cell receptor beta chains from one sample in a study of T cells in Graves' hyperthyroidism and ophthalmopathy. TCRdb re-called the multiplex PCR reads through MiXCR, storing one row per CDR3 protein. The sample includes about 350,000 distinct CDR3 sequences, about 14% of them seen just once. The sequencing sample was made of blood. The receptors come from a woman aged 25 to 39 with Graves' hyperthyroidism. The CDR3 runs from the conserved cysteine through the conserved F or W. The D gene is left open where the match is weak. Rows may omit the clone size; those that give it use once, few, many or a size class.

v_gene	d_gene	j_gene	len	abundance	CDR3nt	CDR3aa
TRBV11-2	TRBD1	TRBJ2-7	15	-	TGTGCCAGCTCCAATTCGGGGACAGGCTCCTACGAGCAGTACTTC	CASSNSGTGSYEQYF
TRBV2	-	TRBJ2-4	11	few	TGTGCCACTAGCCAAGGGAGCATTCAGTACTTC	CATSQGSIQYF
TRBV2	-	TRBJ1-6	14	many	TGTGCCAGCAGTGAAGTGACGTACGAGTCACCCCTCCACTTT	CASSEVTYESPLHF
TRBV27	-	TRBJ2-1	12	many	TGTGCCAGCAGTTTTGGGGACAATGAGCAGTTCTTC	CASSFGDNEQFF
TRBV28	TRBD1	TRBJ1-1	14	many	TGTGCCAGCAGTTTCGACAGGGGCTTGACTGAAGCTTTCTTT	CASSFDRGLTEAFF
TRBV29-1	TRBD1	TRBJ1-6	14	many	TGCAGCGTGGGGACAGGGGGTATTAATTCACCCCTCCACTTT	CSVGTGGINSPLHF
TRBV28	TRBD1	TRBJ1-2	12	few	TGTGCCAGCAGGCCAGGGGGGGGTGGCTACACCTTC	CASRPGGGGYTF
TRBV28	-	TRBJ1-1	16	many	TGTGCCAGCAGTTTAAGTTATAGACACACAAACACTGAAGCTTTCTTT	CASSLSYRHTNTEAFF
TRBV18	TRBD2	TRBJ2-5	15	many	TGTGCCAGCTCACCAAAAACTAGCGGGGATGGGACCCAGTACTTC	CASSPKTSGDGTQYF
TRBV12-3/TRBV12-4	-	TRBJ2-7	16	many	TGTGCCAGCAGTTTATTCGGGGGCCCGAGCTCCTACGGGCAGTACTTC	CASSLFGGPSSYGQYF
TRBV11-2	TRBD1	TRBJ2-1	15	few	TGTGCCAGCAGCCCAAGACAGGGCACTTACAATGAGCAGTTCTTC	CASSPRQGTYNEQFF
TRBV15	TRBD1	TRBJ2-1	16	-	TGTGCCACCAGCAGAGTCAGAGGGGGCGCCTACAATGAGCAGTTCTTC	CATSRVRGGAYNEQFF
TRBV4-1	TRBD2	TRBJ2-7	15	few	TGCGCCAGCAGCCAGGAACTAGCGGACAGATACGAGCAGTACTTC	CASSQELADRYEQYF
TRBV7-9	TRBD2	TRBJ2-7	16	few	TGTGCCAGCAGCGAGGAGACTAGCGGGAGGGCAGACGAGCAGTACTTC	CASSEETSGRADEQYF
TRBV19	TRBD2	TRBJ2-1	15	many	TGTGCCAGTAGTTACGGACTAGCGGGATACAATGAGCAGTTCTTC	CASSYGLAGYNEQFF
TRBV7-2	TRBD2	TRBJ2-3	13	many	TGTGCCAGCAGCTCCAAGCGGGACTATCCGCAGTATTTT	CASSSKRDYPQYF
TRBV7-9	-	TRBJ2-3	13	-	TGTGCCAGCAGCCCCGTCGTCGGGGATACGCAGTATTTT	CASSPVVGDTQYF
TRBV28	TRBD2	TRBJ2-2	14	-	TGTGCCAGCAGCCCACTAGCGGTCACCGGGGAGCTGTTTTTT	CASSPLAVTGELFF
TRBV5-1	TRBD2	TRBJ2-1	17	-	TGCGCCAGCAGCTTTCCCCGACTAGCCTTCGACTCCAATGAGCAGTTCTTC	CASSFPRLAFDSNEQFF
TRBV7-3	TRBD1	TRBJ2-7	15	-	TGTGCCAGCAGCTTCCCGGACAGGGGCTGCTACGAGCAGTACTTC	CASSFPDRGCYEQYF
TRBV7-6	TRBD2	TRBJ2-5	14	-	TGTGCCAGCAGCTTACGGGAGGAGCCGGAGACCCAGTACTTC	CASSLREEPETQYF
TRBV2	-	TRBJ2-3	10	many	TGTGCCAGCAATGAGGATACGCAGTATTTT	CASNEDTQYF
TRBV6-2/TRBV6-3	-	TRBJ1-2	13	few	TGTGCCAGCAGGGACTCCCGGGACTATGGCTACACCTTC	CASRDSRDYGYTF
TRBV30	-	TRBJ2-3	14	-	TGTGCCTGGAACGGCGGGATGAGCACAGATACGCAGTATTTT	CAWNGGMSTDTQYF
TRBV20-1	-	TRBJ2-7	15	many	TGCAGTGCTAGAGATCAGCTCCCCTCGCGCGACGAGCAGTACTTC	CSARDQLPSRDEQYF
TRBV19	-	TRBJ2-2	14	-	TGTGCCAGTAACAAGGGACTTTTCACCGGGGAGCTGTTTTTT	CASNKGLFTGELFF
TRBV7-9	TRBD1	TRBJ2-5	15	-	TGTGCCAGCAGCTTAGTAGGGACAGAGGGAGAGACCCAGTACTTC	CASSLVGTEGETQYF
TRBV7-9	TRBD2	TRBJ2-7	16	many	TGTGCCAGCAGTTCTTTACAGCGGGGGAGCTCCTACGAGCAGTACTTC	CASSSLQRGSSYEQYF
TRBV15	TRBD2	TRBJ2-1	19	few	TGTGCCACCAGCGGATCCGAAAAGTGGGAGGGGAGCTCCTACAATGAGCAGTTCTTC	CATSGSEKWEGSSYNEQFF
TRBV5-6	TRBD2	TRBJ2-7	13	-	TGTGCCAGCAGCTCCGGGGGGGTCCGCGAGCAGTACTTC	CASSSGGVREQYF
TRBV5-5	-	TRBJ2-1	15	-	TGTGCCAGCAGCTCTGGGGCTAGGGGCTACAATGAGCAGTTCTTC	CASSSGARGYNEQFF
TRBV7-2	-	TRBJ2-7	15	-	TGTGCCAGCAGCCCCACCCCCGAGGGGATTTACGAGCAGTACTTC	CASSPTPEGIYEQYF
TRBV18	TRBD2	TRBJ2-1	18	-	TGTGCCAGCTCACCACCTTTGGGACTAGCGGGAGCTCGTACTGAGCAGTTCTTC	CASSPPLGLAGARTEQFF
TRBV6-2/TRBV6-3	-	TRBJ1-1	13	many	TGTGCCAGCAGTTACATACGGGAGACTGAAGCTTTCTTT	CASSYIRETEAFF
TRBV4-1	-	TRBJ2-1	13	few	TGCGCCAGCAGCGTGGAAGAGGTCGATGAGCAGTTCTTC	CASSVEEVDEQFF
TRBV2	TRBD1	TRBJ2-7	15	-	TGTGCCAGCAATAATGACAGGGGGCGAGTTTACGAGCAGTACTTC	CASNNDRGRVYEQYF
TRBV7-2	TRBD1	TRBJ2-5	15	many	TGTGCCAGCAGCAAAACCGGGACAGGGGGAGAGACCCAGTACTTC	CASSKTGTGGETQYF
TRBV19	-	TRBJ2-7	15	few	TGTGCCAGTAGTCCCGAGGAAAGAAGGGGGGACGAGCAGTACTTC	CASSPEERRGDEQYF